This T cell receptor beta chain was obtained from a study of CD8 T cells in ankylosing spondylitis. Study-wide points: In reactive arthritis synovial fluid and blood, some motif variants had been reported before. CD8+ cells made up the disease-linked clones, which were relatively rare in peripheral blood. Within matched ankylosing spondylitis synovial fluid, disease-linked clones were reportedly significantly enriched.

Germline CDR1 is SGHDN and CDR2 is FVKESK. V was pared by 5 bases and J by 14 bases, with 19 bases between. The CDR3 is 13 amino acids. By quantitative 5'-RACE with molecular barcodes, the TCR beta libraries were made. TCRdb ran MiXCR on the 5' RACE reads and lists one entry per CDR3 protein. The sample records a few hundred thousand distinct CDR3 sequences, over 15% being singletons. Note on this clonotype: Its matching antigen is unknown.

The V gene is TRBV14, the J gene TRBJ2-1; possibly TRBD2 for D (6 bases). This sequence originates from a male donor with ankylosing spondylitis or in good health (not recorded which). The sequencing input was blood, either unsorted or a sorted T cell fraction (not recorded which). In nucleotides, the CDR3 is TGTGCCAGCAGCTCCCTGGGACTGACGAGCGAGTTCTTC. Protein sequence: CASSSLGLTSEFF.